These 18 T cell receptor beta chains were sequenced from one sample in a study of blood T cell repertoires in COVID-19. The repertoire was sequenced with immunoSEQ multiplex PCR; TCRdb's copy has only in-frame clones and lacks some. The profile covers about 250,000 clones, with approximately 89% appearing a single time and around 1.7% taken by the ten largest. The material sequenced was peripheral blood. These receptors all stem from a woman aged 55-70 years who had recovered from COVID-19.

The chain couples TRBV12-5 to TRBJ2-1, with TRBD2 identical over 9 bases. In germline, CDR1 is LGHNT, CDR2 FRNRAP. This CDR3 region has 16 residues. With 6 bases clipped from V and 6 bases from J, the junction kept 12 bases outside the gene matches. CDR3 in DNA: TGTGCTAGTGGGCCCCCCCAGGCGGGGGGGCCCAATGAGCAGTTCTTC. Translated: CASGPPQAGGPNEQFF.

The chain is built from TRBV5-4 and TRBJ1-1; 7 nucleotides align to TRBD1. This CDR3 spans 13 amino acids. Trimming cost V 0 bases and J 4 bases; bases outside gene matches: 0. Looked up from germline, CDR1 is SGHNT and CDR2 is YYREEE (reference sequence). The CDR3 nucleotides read TGTGCCAGCAGCTTGGACAGGGGCACTGAAGCTTTCTTT. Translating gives CASSLDRGTEAFF.

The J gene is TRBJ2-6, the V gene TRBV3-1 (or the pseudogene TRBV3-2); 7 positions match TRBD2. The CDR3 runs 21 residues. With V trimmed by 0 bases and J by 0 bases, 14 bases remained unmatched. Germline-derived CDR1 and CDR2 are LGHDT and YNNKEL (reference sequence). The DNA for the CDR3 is TGTGCCAGCAGCCAAGAGAAGTTAACTAACGGGGGGATCTCTGGGGCCAACGTCCTGACTTTC. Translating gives CASSQEKLTNGGISGANVLTF.

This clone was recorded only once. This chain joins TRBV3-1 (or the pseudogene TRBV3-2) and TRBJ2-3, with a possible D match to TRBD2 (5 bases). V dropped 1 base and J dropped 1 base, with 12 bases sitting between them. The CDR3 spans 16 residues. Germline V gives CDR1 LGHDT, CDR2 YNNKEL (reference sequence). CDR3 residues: CASSQALTRGTDTQYF. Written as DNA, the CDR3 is TGTGCCAGCAGCCAAGCACTTACTAGAGGCACAGATACGCAGTATTTT.

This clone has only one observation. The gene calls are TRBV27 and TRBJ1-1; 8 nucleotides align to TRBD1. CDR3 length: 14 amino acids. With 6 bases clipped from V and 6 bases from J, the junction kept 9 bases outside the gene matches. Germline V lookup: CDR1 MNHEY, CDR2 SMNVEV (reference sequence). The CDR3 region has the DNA TGTGCCAGCAGCCCCAGGGGGCTGGGAGCTGAAGCTTTCTTT. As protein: CASSPRGLGAEAFF.

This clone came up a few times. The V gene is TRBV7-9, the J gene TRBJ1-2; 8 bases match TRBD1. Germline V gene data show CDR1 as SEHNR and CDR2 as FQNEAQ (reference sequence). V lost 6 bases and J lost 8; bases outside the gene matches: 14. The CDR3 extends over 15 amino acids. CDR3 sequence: CASRKWERQGYGYTF. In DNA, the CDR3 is TGTGCCAGCAGGAAGTGGGAGAGACAGGGGTACGGCTACACCTTC.

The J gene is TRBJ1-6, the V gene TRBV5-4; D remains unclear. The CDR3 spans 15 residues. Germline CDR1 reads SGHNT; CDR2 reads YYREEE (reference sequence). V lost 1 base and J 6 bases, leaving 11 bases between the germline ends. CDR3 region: CASSLNGNPNSPLHF. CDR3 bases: TGTGCCAGCAGCTTGAACGGGAATCCTAATTCACCCCTCCACTTT.

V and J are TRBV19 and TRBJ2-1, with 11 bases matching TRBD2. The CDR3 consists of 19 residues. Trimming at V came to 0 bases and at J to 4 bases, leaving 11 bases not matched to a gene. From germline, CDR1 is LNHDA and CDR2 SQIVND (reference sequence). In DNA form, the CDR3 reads TGTGCCAGTAGTATAGAGAGCGGGCCGGGACTAGCGGTTTACAATGAGCAGTTCTTC. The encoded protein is CASSIESGPGLAVYNEQFF.

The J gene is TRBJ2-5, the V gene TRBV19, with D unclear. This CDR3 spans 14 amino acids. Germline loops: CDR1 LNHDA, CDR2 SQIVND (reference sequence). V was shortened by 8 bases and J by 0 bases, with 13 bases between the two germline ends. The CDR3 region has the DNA TGTGCCAGTTCAAAGCTGCGGCACCAAGAGACCCAGTACTTC. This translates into CASSKLRHQETQYF.

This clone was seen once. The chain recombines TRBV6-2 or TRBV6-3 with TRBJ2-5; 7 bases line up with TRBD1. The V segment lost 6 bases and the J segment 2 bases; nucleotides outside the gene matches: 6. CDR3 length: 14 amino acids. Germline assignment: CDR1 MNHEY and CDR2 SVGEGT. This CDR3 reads CASSQDRRQETQYF. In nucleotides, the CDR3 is TGTGCCAGCAGCCAGGACAGGCGACAAGAGACCCAGTACTTC.

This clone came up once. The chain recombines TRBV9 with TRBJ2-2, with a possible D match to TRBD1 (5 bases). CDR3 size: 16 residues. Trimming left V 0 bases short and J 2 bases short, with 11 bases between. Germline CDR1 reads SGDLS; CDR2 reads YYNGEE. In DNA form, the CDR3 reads TGTGCCAGCAGCGTAGGGCAGGGCTCAAACACCGGGGAGCTGTTTTTT. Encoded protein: CASSVGQGSNTGELFF.

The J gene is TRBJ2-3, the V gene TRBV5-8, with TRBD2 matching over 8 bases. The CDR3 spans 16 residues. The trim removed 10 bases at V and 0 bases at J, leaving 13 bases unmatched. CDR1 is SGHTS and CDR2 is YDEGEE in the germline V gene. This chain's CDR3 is CAGGAGSGGSTDTQYF. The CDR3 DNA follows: TGTGCCGGGGGGGCCGGGAGCGGGGGAAGCACAGATACGCAGTATTTT.

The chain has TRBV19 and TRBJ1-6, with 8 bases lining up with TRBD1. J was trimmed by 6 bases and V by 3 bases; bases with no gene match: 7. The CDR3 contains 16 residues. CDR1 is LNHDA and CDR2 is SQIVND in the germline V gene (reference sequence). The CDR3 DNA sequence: TGTGCCAGTAGTATCACGACAGGGGCGAGTAATTCACCCCTCCACTTT. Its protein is CASSITTGASNSPLHF.

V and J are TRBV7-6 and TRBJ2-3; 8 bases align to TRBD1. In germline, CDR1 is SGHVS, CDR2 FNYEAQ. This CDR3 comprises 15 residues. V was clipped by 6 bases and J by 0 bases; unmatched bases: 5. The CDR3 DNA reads TGTGCCAGCAGTTCGACAGGGGCTAGCACAGATACGCAGTATTTT. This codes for CASSSTGASTDTQYF. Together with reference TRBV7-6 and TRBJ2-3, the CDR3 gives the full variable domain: GAGVSQSPRYKVTKRGQDVALRCDPISGHVSLYWYRQALGQGPEFLTYFNYEAQQDKSGLPNDRFSAERPEGSISTLTIQRTEQRDSAMYRCASSSTGASTDTQYFGPGTRLTVL.

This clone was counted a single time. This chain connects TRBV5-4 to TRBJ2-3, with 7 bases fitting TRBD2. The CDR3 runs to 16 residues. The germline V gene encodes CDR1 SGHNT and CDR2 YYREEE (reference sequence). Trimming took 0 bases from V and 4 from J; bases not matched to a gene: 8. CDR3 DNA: TGTGCCAGCAGCTTGGGAACAAGCGGGGCGGCAGATACGCAGTATTTT. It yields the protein CASSLGTSGAADTQYF.

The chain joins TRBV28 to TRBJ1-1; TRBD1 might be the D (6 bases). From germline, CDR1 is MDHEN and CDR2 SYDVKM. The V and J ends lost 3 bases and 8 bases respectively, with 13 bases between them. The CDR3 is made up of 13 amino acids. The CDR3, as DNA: TGTGCCAGCAGTTTTTCCCTGGACAGAGAAGCTTTCTTT. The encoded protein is CASSFSLDREAFF.

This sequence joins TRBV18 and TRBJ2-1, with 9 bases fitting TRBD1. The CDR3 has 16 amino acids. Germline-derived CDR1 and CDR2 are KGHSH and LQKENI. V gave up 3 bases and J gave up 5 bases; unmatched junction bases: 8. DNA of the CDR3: TGTGCCAGCTCACCCACTACAGGGGGCGTTGACAATGAGCAGTTCTTC. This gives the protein CASSPTTGGVDNEQFF.

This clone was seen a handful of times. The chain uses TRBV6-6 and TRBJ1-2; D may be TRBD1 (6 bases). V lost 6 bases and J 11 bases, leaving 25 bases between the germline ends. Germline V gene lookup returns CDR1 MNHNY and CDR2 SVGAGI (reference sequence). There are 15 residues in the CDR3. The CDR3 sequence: CASRPRWTETSPYTF. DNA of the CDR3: TGTGCCAGCAGACCACGATGGACAGAGACAAGCCCATACACCTTC.